This T cell receptor (beta chain) was captured by sequencing in a study of sequential checkpoint blockade in melanoma. The overall study: After both sequences, patients received maintenance nivolumab. Matched biopsies came pretreatment and at week 13 for about two dozen patients.

The data were produced by immunoSEQ multiplex PCR, yet TCRdb's version contains in-frame clones alone and is incomplete. There are tens of thousands of clones in the sample; 32% occur only once, and 1.5% to 2% lies in the top ten. The trim removed 4 bases at V and 5 bases at J, leaving 12 bases unmatched. This CDR3 is 17 amino acids long. The germline V gene has CDR1 KGHSH and CDR2 LQKENI. Indicated treatment: randomized to nivolumab then ipilimumab (arm A) or the reverse (arm B). This TCR was recovered from a human donor with melanoma. V usage is TRBV18 and J usage is TRBJ2-7, with 12 bases lining up with TRBD2. Specimen: tumor tissue (inferred from file names), collected from a patient given nivolumab and ipilimumab in sequence. The CDR3 DNA sequence: TGTGCCAGCTCACTCGTACTAGCGGGGGGTAGCCTCAACGAGCAGTACTTC. It is translated as CASSLVLAGGSLNEQYF.